Here is one T cell receptor beta chain with its context. Antigen specificity is unknown. TCRdb's copy holds only in-frame clones and misses some; the assay was immunoSEQ multiplex PCR. This sample has 130,000 or so clones, with approximately 84% found just once. The data belong to a study of identifying expanded T cells in peripheral blood. Study-level results: Over two and four weeks, about 17 and 20 clones changed, versus around 1.2 between replicates.

The CDR3 has 16 residues. Germline V gives CDR1 SGHDT, CDR2 YYEEEE. The V gene lost 0 bases and the J gene lost 0 bases, with 10 bases spanning the gap. The chain uses TRBV5-6 and TRBJ2-4; D call uncertain. The specimen sequenced was blood. This receptor was obtained from a person aged 18 to 75 in good health. DNA of the CDR3: TGTGCCAGCAGCTTGGACAGTGGGGTAGCCAAAAACATTCAGTACTTC. Translated, it gives CASSLDSGVAKNIQYF.